This TCR beta chain was recorded in a study of blood T cell repertoires in COVID-19. V lost 5 bases, J lost 7 bases, and 15 bases lay in between. This CDR3 contains 13 residues. Per the germline V gene, CDR1 is SGHTA and CDR2 is FQGTGA. Seattle participants joined during active infection and were tracked over time. Using immunoSEQ multiplex PCR, the repertoire was profiled, and TCRdb retains in-frame clones only, with some absent. This table holds 200,000 or so clones, about 90% found once. This chain connects TRBV7-3 to TRBJ2-7; a weak D match, TRBD2 (6 bases). This TCR came from a man between 60 and 75 years old with COVID-19, enrolled during active disease. The sequenced material came from peripheral blood. CDR3 sequence (DNA): TGTGCCAGCAGCCCTGAGCGGGTCGGGGAGCAGTACTTC. Its protein is CASSPERVGEQYF. Together with reference TRBV7-3 and TRBJ2-7, the CDR3 gives the full variable domain: GAGVSQTPSNKVTEKGKYVELRCDPISGHTALYWYRQSLGQGPEFLIYFQGTGAADDSGLPNDRFFAVRPEGSVSTLKIQRTERGDSAVYLCASSPERVGEQYFGPGTRLTVT.